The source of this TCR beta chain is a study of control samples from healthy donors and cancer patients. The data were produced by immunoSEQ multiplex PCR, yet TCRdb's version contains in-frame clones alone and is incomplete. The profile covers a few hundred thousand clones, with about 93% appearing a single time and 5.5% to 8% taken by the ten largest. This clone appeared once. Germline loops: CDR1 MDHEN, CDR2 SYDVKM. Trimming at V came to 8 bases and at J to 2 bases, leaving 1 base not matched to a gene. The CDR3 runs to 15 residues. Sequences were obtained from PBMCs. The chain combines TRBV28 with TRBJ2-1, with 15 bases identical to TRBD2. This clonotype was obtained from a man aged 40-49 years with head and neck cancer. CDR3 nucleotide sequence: TGTGCCAGCGGGACTAGCGGGGGGCCCTACAATGAGCAGTTCTTC. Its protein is CASGTSGGPYNEQFF.